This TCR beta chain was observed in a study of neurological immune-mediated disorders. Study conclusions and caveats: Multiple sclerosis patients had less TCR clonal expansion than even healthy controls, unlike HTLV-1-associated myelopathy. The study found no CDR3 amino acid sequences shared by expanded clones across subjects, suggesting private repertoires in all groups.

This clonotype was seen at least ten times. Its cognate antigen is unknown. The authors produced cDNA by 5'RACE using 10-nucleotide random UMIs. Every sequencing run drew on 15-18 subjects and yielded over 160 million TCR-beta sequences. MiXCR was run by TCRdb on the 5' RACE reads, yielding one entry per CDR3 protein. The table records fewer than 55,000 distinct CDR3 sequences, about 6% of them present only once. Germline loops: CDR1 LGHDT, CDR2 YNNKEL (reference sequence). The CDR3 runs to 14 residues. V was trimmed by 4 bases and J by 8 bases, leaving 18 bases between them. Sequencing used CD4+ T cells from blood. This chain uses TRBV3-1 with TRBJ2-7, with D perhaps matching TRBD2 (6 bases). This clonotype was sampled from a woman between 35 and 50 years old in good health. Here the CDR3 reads CASSPSGVLGKQYF. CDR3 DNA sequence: TGTGCCAGCAGCCCCTCGGGGGTCCTTGGAAAGCAGTACTTC.